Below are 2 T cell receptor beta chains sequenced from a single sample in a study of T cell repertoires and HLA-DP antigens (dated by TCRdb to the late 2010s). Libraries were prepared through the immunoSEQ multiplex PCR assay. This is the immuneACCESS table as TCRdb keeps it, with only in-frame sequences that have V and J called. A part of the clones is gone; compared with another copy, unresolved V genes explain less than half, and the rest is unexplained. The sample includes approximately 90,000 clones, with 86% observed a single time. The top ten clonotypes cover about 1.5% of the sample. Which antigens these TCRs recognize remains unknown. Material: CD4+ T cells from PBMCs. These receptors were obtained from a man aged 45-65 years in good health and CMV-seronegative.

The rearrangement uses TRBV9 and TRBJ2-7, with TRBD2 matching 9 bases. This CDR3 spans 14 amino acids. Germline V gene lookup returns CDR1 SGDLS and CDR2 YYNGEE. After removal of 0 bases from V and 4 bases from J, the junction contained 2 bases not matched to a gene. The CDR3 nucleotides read TGTGCCAGCAGCGTAGGTAGCGGGAGTTACGAGCAGTACTTC. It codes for CASSVGSGSYEQYF.

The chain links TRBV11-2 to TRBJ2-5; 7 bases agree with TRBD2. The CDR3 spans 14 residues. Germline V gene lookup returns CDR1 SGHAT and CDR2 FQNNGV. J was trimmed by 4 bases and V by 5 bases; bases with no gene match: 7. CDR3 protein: CASSPRLASETQYF. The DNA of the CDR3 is TGTGCCAGCAGCCCGAGACTAGCATCAGAGACCCAGTACTTC.